This passage covers 10 T cell receptor beta chains from one sample sequenced in a study of blood T cell repertoires in COVID-19. Repertoires were generated with immunoSEQ multiplex PCR, while TCRdb's copy carries only in-frame clones and drops some. The profile shows about 130,000 clones, approximately 80% of them singletons. The sequencing sample was made of peripheral blood. These receptors were obtained from a man in his 60s who had recovered from COVID-19.

The V and J genes are TRBV27 and TRBJ1-1; TRBD1 matches 9 bases. This CDR3 spans 13 amino acids. The trim removed 5 bases at V and 6 bases at J, leaving 4 bases unmatched. Germline V gives CDR1 MNHEY, CDR2 SMNVEV (reference sequence). The CDR3 DNA reads as TGTGCCAGCAGTAAGGGACAGGGCTCTGAAGCTTTCTTT. Translated: CASSKGQGSEAFF.

The chain joins TRBV5-4 to TRBJ2-3; D is undetermined. The germline V gene encodes CDR1 SGHNT and CDR2 YYREEE (reference sequence). V was trimmed by 0 bases and J by 4 bases, leaving 12 bases between them. The length of the CDR3 is 15 residues. CDR3 coding DNA: TGTGCCAGCAGCTTGGACCCAACTTTTCCAGATACGCAGTATTTT. Translation: CASSLDPTFPDTQYF.

The chain has TRBV6-1 and TRBJ1-5; D uncertain. CDR3 length: 15 amino acids. Germline CDR1 and CDR2: MNHNS and SASEGT. The ends were cut back, 1 base at V and 4 bases at J, with 11 bases in the middle. The CDR3 bases are TGTGCCAGCAGTGAAGGTGGAGTAAGTAATCAGCCCCAGCATTTT. Protein: CASSEGGVSNQPQHF.

V is TRBV24-1 and J is TRBJ1-2, with 9 bases fitting TRBD1. The trim removed 9 bases at V and 1 base at J, leaving 17 bases unmatched. The CDR3 totals 18 residues. Germline V gene sequence: CDR1 KGHDR, CDR2 SFDVKD. Here the CDR3 DNA reads TGTGCCACCTCATCCCCTTGGACAGGGGAAGTGAATAACTATGGCTACACCTTC. Amino acids: CATSSPWTGEVNNYGYTF.

As for this clone: At one of its ends the junction is not consistent with the germline gene, which may arise from a read error. CDR3 DNA sequence: TGTGCCACCAGCGACAGTTCCCTCAAAAATATTCAGTACTTC. Translating gives CATSDSSLKNIQYF. The rearrangement joins TRBV24-1 to TRBJ2-4; a weak D match, TRBD1 (5 bases). The CDR3 consists of 14 residues. CDR1 is KGHDR and CDR2 is SFDVKD in the germline V gene.

J is TRBJ1-6 and V is TRBV5-4; the D gene is possibly TRBD1 (5 bases). CDR3 length equals 14 residues. Germline V CDR1 and CDR2: SGHNT, YYREEE (reference sequence). V lost 0 bases to trimming and J lost 10 bases, with 11 bases between them. The CDR3 DNA sequence: TGTGCCAGCAGCTTGGGGGGCGACGGGTCACCCCTCCACTTT. It codes for CASSLGGDGSPLHF.

This sequence joins TRBV27 and TRBJ2-2; D is perhaps TRBD2 (6 bases). The CDR3 extends over 17 amino acids. Trimming removed 4 bases from V and 4 bases from J, with 19 bases in between. Germline loops: CDR1 MNHEY, CDR2 SMNVEV (reference sequence). The CDR3 DNA sequence: TGTGCCAGCAGTTGGGGGGACCCAGGGTACGGCACCGGGGAGCTGTTTTTT. It encodes CASSWGDPGYGTGELFF.

V and J are TRBV28 and TRBJ1-5; D call uncertain. V was cut by 1 base and J by 7 bases, with 14 bases left in between. The germline V gene encodes CDR1 MDHEN and CDR2 SYDVKM. The CDR3 has 15 residues. The CDR3 sequence is CASSLSSRGNQPQHF. CDR3 sequence (DNA): TGTGCCAGCAGTTTATCTTCGCGGGGAAACCAGCCCCAGCATTTT.

The chain employs TRBV7-3 and TRBJ2-1; D is possibly TRBD2 (6 bases). Germline V gives CDR1 SGHTA, CDR2 FQGTGA. Trimming took 2 bases from V and 4 from J, leaving 12 bases between them. The CDR3 is made up of 15 amino acids. The DNA for the CDR3 is TGTGCCAGCAGCTTAGGCGGGGACCCTTACAATGAGCAGTTCTTC. It yields the protein CASSLGGDPYNEQFF.

The chain uses TRBV28 and TRBJ1-5, with a tentative D call TRBD1 (5 bases). The CDR3 consists of 14 residues. Trimming shortened V by 8 bases and J by 3 bases, and 14 bases separated the two germline ends. Germline-derived CDR1 and CDR2 are MDHEN and SYDVKM. Here the CDR3 reads CASHIDRHNQPQHF. The CDR3 DNA is TGTGCCAGCCATATCGACAGACACAATCAGCCCCAGCATTTT.